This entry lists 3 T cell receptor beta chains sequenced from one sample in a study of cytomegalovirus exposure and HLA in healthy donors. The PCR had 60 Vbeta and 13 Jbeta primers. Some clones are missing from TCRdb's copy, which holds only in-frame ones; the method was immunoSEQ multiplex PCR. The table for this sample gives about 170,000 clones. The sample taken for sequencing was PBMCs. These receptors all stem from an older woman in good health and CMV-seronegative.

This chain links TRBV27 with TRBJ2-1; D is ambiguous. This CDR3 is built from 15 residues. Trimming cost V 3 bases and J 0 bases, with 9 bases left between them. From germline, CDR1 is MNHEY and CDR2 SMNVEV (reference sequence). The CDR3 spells CASSFQQNSYNEQFF. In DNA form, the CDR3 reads TGTGCCAGCAGTTTTCAACAGAACTCCTACAATGAGCAGTTCTTC.

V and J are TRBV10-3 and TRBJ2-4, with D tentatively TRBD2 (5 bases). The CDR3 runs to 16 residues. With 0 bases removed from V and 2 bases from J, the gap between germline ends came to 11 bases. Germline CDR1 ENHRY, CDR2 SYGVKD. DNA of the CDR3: TGTGCCATCAGTGAGTCGACCTCGGGAACCAAAAACATTCAGTACTTC. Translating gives CAISESTSGTKNIQYF.

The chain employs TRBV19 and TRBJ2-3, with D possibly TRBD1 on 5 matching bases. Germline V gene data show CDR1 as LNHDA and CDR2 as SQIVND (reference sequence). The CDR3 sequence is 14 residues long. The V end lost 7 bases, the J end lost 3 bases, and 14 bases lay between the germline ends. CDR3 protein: CASTLGHGTDTQYF. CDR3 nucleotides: TGTGCCAGTACCCTCGGACATGGGACAGATACGCAGTATTTT. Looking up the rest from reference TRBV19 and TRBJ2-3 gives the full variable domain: DGGITQSPKYLFRKEGQNVTLSCEQNLNHDAMYWYRQDPGQGLRLIYYSQIVNDFQKGDIAEGYSVSREKKESFPLTVTSAQKNPTAFYLCASTLGHGTDTQYFGPGTRLTVL.